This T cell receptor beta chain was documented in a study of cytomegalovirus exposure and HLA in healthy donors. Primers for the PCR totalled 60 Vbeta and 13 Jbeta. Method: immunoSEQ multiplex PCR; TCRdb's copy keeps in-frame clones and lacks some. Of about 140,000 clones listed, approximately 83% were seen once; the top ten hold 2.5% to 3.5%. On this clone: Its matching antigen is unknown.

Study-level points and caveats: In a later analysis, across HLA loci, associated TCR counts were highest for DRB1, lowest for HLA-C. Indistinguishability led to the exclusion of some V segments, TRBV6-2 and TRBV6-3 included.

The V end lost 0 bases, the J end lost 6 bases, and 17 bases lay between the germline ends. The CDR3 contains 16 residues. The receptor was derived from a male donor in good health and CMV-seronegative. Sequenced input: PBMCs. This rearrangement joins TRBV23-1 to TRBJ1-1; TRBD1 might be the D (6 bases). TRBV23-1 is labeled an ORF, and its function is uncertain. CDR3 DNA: TGCGCCAGCAGTCAATCAGGCGGGGGGCGACTCTCTGAAGCTTTCTTT. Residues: CASSQSGGGRLSEAFF.